This TCR beta chain was profiled in a study of blood T cells in healthy people across ages. Overall study context: There was about one barcoded beta molecule captured by template switching per two T cells. Overall study results and limits: Age advanced and TCR beta diversity per million T cells fell, roughly linearly.

CDR3 length equals 13 residues. J lost 4 bases, V lost 5 bases, and 1 base had no gene match. Germline-derived CDR1 and CDR2 are SGHTA and FQGNSA. This clonotype has ten or more counts. Its antigen is still unknown. Extractions gave at least 5 micrograms of total RNA per sample. The second PCR ran roughly 6 to 12 cycles with a sample-barcoded 5' primer and J-beta primers. TCRdb passed the 5' RACE reads through MiXCR, listing each CDR3 protein once. There are about 640,000 distinct CDR3 sequences in the sample; 58% occur only once, and 30% to 40% lies in the top ten. This receptor was obtained from a man in his 60s in good health. The V call is TRBV7-2, the J call TRBJ1-2; 10 bases line up with TRBD1. The sample taken for sequencing was blood. In nucleotides, the CDR3 is TGTGCCAGCAGCCGGGACAGGGGCTATGGCTACACCTTC. This sequence encodes CASSRDRGYGYTF.